This T cell receptor beta chain comes out of a study of shared clonotypes between healthy human individuals. Study as a whole: Each donor had three CD4 naive, three CD4 memory, two CD8 naive and one CD8 memory plate. General study points: Non-shared clonotypes displayed generation probabilities falling below those of clonotypes present in all four donors.

This CDR3 is 15 amino acids long. V shed 0 bases and J shed 0 bases, with 9 bases lying between them. Per the germline V gene, CDR1 is SGHTS and CDR2 is YDEGEE. Positive CCR7 selection of CD45RO-negative cells yielded the naive CD8 cells, and terminally differentiated effector memory CD45RA+ cells were excluded. Every contributor of samples was a Caucasian grown-up residing in Nashville, Tennessee. Deep level was the assay's run setting. Data came from immunoSEQ multiplex PCR; TCRdb stores just in-frame clones and leaves some out. The sample includes about 2 million clones, over 85% of them seen just once. Concerning this clone: Its matching antigen is unknown.

The TCR originated in a man younger than 35 in good health. The chain employs TRBV5-8 and TRBJ1-1, with unresolved D. The sample was naive CD8+ T cells sorted from blood. CDR3 protein: CASSLGGYMNTEAFF. The CDR3, as DNA: TGTGCCAGCAGCTTGGGAGGATATATGAACACTGAAGCTTTCTTT.